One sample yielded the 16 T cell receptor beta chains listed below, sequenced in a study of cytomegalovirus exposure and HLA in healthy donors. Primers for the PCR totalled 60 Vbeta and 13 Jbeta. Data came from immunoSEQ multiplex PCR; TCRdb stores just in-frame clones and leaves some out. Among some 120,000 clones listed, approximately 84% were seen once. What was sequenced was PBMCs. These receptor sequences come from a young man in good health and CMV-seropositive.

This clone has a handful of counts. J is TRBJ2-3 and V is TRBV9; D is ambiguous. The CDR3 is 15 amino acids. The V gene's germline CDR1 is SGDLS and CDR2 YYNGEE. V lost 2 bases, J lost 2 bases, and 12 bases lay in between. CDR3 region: CASSVMAGPTDTQYF. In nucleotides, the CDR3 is TGTGCCAGCAGCGTGATGGCAGGCCCCACAGATACGCAGTATTTT.

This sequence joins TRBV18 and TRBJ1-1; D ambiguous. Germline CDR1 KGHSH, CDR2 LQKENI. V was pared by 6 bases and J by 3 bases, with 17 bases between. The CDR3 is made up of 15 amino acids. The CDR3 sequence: CASSREGLRDTEAFF. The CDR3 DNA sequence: TGTGCCAGCTCTAGGGAAGGGTTGAGGGACACTGAAGCTTTCTTT.

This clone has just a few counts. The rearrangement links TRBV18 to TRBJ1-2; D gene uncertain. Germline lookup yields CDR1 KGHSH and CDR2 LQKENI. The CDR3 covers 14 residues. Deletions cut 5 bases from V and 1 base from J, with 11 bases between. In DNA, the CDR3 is TGTGCCAGCTCAGCGCCCGCGGGTAACTATGGCTACACCTTC. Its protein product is CASSAPAGNYGYTF.

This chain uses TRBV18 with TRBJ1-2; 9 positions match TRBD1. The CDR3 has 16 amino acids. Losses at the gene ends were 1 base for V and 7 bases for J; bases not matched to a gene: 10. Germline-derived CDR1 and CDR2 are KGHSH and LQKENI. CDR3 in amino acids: CASSPRTGTGYGGYTF. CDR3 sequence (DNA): TGTGCCAGCTCACCACGTACCGGGACAGGGTACGGTGGCTACACCTTC.

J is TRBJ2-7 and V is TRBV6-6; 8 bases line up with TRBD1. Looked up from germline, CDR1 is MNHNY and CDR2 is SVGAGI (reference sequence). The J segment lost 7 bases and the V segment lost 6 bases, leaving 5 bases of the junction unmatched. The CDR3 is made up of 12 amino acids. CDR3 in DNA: TGTGCCAGCAGCCTCGACAGGGGAGAGCAGTACTTC. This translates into CASSLDRGEQYF.

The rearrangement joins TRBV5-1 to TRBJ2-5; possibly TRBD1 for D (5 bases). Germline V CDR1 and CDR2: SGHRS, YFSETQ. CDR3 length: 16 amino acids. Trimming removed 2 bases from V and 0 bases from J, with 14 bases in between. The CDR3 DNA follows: TGCGCCAGCAGCTTCAGGGTCTTAGATTACCAAGAGACCCAGTACTTC. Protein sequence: CASSFRVLDYQETQYF.

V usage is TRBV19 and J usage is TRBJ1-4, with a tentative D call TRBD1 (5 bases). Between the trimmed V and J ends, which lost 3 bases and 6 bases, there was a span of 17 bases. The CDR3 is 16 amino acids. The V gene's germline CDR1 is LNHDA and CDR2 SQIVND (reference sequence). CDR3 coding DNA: TGTGCCAGTAGTATCATGCGCGGGGCTGGGGATGAAAAACTGTTTTTT. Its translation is CASSIMRGAGDEKLFF.

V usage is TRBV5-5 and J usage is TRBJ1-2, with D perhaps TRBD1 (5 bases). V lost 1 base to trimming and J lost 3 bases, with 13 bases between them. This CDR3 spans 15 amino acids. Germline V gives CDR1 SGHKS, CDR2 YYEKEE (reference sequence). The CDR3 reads CASSLIQGGHYGYTF. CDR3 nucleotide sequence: TGTGCCAGCAGCTTGATCCAGGGTGGTCACTATGGCTACACCTTC. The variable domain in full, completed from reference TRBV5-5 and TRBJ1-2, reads DAGVTQSPTHLIKTRGQQVTLRCSPISGHKSVSWYQQVLGQGPQFIFQYYEKEERGRGNFPDRFSARQFPNYSSELNVNALLLGDSALYLCASSLIQGGHYGYTFGSGTRLTVV.

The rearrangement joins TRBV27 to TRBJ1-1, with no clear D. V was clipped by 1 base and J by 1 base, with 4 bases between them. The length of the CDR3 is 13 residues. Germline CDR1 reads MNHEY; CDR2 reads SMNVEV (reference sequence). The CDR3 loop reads CASSLFGNTEAFF. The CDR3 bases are TGTGCCAGCAGTTTATTCGGGAACACTGAAGCTTTCTTT.

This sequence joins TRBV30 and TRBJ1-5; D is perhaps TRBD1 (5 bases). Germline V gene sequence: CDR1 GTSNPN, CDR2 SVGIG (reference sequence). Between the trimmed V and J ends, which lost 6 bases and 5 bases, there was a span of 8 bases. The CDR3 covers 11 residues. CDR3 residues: CACGQDQPQHF. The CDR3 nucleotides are TGTGCCTGCGGACAAGATCAGCCCCAGCATTTT.

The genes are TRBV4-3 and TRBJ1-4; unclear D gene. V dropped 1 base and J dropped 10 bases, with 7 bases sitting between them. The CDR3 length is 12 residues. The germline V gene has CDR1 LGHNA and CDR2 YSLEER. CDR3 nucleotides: TGCGCCAGCAGCCAAGGGAGCTCAAAACTGTTTTTT. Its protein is CASSQGSSKLFF.

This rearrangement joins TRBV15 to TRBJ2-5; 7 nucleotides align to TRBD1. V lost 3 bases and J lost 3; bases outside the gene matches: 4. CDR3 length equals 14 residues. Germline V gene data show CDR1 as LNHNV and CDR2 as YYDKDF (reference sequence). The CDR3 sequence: CATSSGTAEETQYF. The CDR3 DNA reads TGTGCCACCAGCAGCGGGACAGCTGAAGAGACCCAGTACTTC.

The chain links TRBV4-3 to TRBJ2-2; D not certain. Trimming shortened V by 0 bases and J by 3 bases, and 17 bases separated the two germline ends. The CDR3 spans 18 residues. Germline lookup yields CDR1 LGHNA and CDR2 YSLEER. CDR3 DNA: TGCGCCAGCAGCCAAGAACGACCGGGTACGTCGGACACCGGGGAGCTGTTTTTT. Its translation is CASSQERPGTSDTGELFF.

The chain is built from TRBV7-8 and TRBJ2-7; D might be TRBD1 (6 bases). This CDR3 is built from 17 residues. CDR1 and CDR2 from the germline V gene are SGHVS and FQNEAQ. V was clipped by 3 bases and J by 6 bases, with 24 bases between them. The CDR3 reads CASSLDVRGSKSLEQYF. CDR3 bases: TGTGCCAGCAGCTTGGATGTCAGGGGATCGAAAAGTCTCGAGCAGTACTTC.

CDR3: CASSLGAETQYF. DNA of the CDR3: TGTGCCAGCAGCTTAGGGGCAGAGACCCAGTACTTC. The chain links TRBV5-6 to TRBJ2-5, with a tentative D call TRBD1 (5 bases). This CDR3 spans 12 amino acids. CDR1 SGHDT and CDR2 YYEEEE come from the germline V gene. Trimming took 2 bases from V and 4 from J, leaving 6 bases between them.

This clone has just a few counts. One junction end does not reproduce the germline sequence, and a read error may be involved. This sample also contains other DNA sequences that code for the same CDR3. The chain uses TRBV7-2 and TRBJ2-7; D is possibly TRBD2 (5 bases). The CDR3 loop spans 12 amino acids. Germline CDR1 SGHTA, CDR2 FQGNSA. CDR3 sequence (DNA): TGTTCCAGCCGGACGTCGGGATACGAGCAGTACTTC. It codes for CSSRTSGYEQYF.